This is a list of T cell receptor beta chains from one sample in a study of T cells in Graves' hyperthyroidism and ophthalmopathy. Each CDR3 protein is one row after TCRdb ran MiXCR on the multiplex PCR reads. The sample gives roughly 420,000 distinct CDR3 sequences, around 15% of which show up once; 5% to 6.5% is in the top ten. The sample consisted of blood. The source is a woman aged 18-30 years with Graves' hyperthyroidism. Each CDR3 is given with its conserved first and last residue. The D gene is left open where the match is weak. Not all rows give a size; the values are once, few, many and, for expanded clones, a class.

>TRBJ1-4|-|13|many|TRBV12-3/TRBV12-4
TGTGCCAGCAGTTACGGCATAGACGAAAAACTGTTTTTT
CASSYGIDEKLFF
>TRBJ2-1|-|15|many|TRBV7-9
TGTGCCAGCAGCTTTGAAAGATCCCTTTACAATGAGCAGTTCTTC
CASSFERSLYNEQFF
>TRBJ2-1|-|16|many|TRBV7-6
TGTGCCAGCAGCTTATATGCAGCGGTAACCTACAATGAGCAGTTCTTC
CASSLYAAVTYNEQFF
>TRBJ1-4|-|15|-|TRBV5-1
TGCGCCAGCAGCCCAGGCCTCCTCATTAATGAAAAACTGTTTTTT
CASSPGLLINEKLFF
>TRBJ2-1|TRBD1|15|-|TRBV24-1
TGTGCCACCAGTGAGTCCCGGGACAGGGGTCGTGAGCAGTTCTTC
CATSESRDRGREQFF
>TRBJ1-1|TRBD1|13|-|TRBV28
TGTGCCAGCAGTGGGGACAGGGCGACTGGAGCTTTCTTT
CASSGDRATGAFF
>TRBJ2-2|-|16|many|TRBV7-9
TGTGCCAGCAGCTTATTGGCAGGAGCAGCCACCGGGGAGCTGTTTTTT
CASSLLAGAATGELFF
>TRBJ1-2|TRBD1|15|-|TRBV7-9
TGTGCCAGCAGCGGACCTACACAGGGGGCCTATGGCTACACCTTC
CASSGPTQGAYGYTF
>TRBJ1-4|-|16|few|TRBV4-3
TGCGCCAGCAGCCAAGACCCGGGGACAACTAATGAAAAACTGTTTTTT
CASSQDPGTTNEKLFF
>TRBJ2-3|TRBD2|15|many|TRBV20-1
TGCAGTGCTAGCGAACTAGCGGGAGGTGAAGATACGCAGTATTTT
CSASELAGGEDTQYF
>TRBJ2-1|TRBD1|16|-|TRBV14
TGTGCCAGCAGCCAAGGGGTGTGGGACAGTTACAATGAGCAGTTCTTC
CASSQGVWDSYNEQFF
>TRBJ1-5|-|14|many|TRBV5-6
TGTGCCAGCAGCATGGGGGGGCTCAATCAGCCCCAGCATTTT
CASSMGGLNQPQHF
>TRBJ2-3|-|15|many|TRBV5-1
TGCGCCAGCAGCCCCCGGCCTGTTAGCACAGATACGCAGTATTTT
CASSPRPVSTDTQYF
>TRBJ2-7|-|15|-|TRBV20-1
TGCAGTGCTAGTCTAGACCTTATACATCCCTACGAGCAGTACTTC
CSASLDLIHPYEQYF
>TRBJ2-1|TRBD2|14|many|TRBV2
TGTGCCAGCAGTGAACTAGCGGGTTACAATGAGCAGTTCTTC
CASSELAGYNEQFF
>TRBJ2-3|TRBD2|13|many|TRBV20-1
TGCAGTCCTGGGACTATTTTCCCAGATACGCAGTATTTT
CSPGTIFPDTQYF
>TRBJ2-3|TRBD1|16|few|TRBV9
TGTGCCAGCAGCGTAGGGACAGGCCCCGGCACAGATACGCAGTATTTT
CASSVGTGPGTDTQYF
>TRBJ1-5|-|14|many|TRBV2
TGTGCCAGCAGTGACAGCCCAGCAGGGCAGCCCCAGCATTTT
CASSDSPAGQPQHF
>TRBJ2-7|TRBD2|14|-|TRBV20-1
TGCAGTGCTTTACCGCTAGCGGGAGGAAACGAGCAGTACTTC
CSALPLAGGNEQYF
>TRBJ1-5|-|12|few|TRBV2
TGTGCCAGCAGTGATTCGGGCCAGCCCCAGCATTTT
CASSDSGQPQHF
>TRBJ2-1|-|12|once|TRBV15
TGTGCCACCAGCCGGCGGGACAATGAGCAGTTCTTC
CATSRRDNEQFF
>TRBJ2-2|-|15|once|TRBV10-3
TGTGCCATCGCCTCGGACAGTGCGAACACCGGGGAGCTGTTTTTT
CAIASDSANTGELFF
>TRBJ2-3|TRBD2|16|-|TRBV12-5
TGTGCTAGTGGTTTGGTAGTAGGCGGGAGGACAGATACGCAGTATTTT
CASGLVVGGRTDTQYF
>TRBJ2-1|TRBD2|19|many|TRBV20-1
TGCAGTGCTAGAGTTAGGCGTTGGACTAGCGGGAGAACCTACAATGAGCAGTTCTTC
CSARVRRWTSGRTYNEQFF
>TRBJ1-2|TRBD1|17|many|TRBV27
TGTGCCAGCAGTCCGTCCCGGGACAGGGGGTCCCTCTATGGCTACACCTTC
CASSPSRDRGSLYGYTF
>TRBJ1-6|TRBD1|15|-|TRBV20-1
TGCAGTGCTAGAGTCGGACAGGGGGCAACTTCACCCCTCCACTTT
CSARVGQGATSPLHF
>TRBJ1-4|-|14|many|TRBV2
TGTGCCAGCAGTGAAGCCAGGCCAAATGAAAAACTGTTTTTT
CASSEARPNEKLFF
>TRBJ2-2|TRBD1|16|many|TRBV28
TGTGCCAGCAGACGGACCGGGACAGCGAACACCGGGGAGCTGTTTTTT
CASRRTGTANTGELFF
>TRBJ2-3|-|13|many|TRBV30
TGTGCCTGGAGTGTAGGGGACACAGATACGCAGTATTTT
CAWSVGDTDTQYF
>TRBJ2-1|TRBD2|14|many|TRBV3-1
TGTGCCAGCAGCCAAACTAGCGGGAATAATGAGCAGTTCTTC
CASSQTSGNNEQFF
>TRBJ1-6|-|14|many|TRBV20-1
TGCAGTGCAGACCCGGGGCTGGGGAATTCACCCCTCCACTTT
CSADPGLGNSPLHF